The 23 T cell receptor beta chains presented below share a single source sample, sequenced in a study of control samples from healthy donors and cancer patients. Clones were read by immunoSEQ multiplex PCR, and TCRdb kept only the in-frame ones, dropping some. Altogether about 170,000 clones are present, approximately 86% being singletons, with the ten largest covering approximately 4.9%. Sequenced sample: blood. These receptors came from a woman in her 30s in good health.

V and J are TRBV28 and TRBJ2-3; D is possibly TRBD1 or TRBD2 (5 bases each). This CDR3 region has 12 residues. Per the germline V gene, CDR1 is MDHEN and CDR2 is SYDVKM. Trimming took off 11 bases at V and 1 base at J, with 10 bases between the two ends. The CDR3 sequence: CAWGRRTDTQYF. The CDR3 DNA sequence: TGTGCCTGGGGACGCCGCACAGATACGCAGTATTTT.

The chain combines TRBV27 with TRBJ2-7; a possible D gene is TRBD1 (6 bases). Trimming took off 3 bases at V and 7 bases at J, with 10 bases between the two ends. Germline assignment: CDR1 MNHEY and CDR2 SMNVEV (reference sequence). CDR3 length: 12 amino acids. The CDR3 spells CASSFTGREQYF. CDR3 DNA sequence: TGTGCCAGCAGTTTCACAGGGCGAGAGCAGTACTTC.

The chain combines TRBV6-1 with TRBJ1-2; D is ambiguous. CDR3 length: 13 residues. The V end lost 2 bases, the J end lost 4 bases, and 8 bases lay between the germline ends. Germline V gene sequence: CDR1 MNHNS, CDR2 SASEGT. As DNA, the CDR3 is TGTGCCAGCAGTGAATCGGCAGTCTATGGCTACACCTTC. This gives the protein CASSESAVYGYTF.

The chain joins TRBV9 to TRBJ2-7; 8 bases align to TRBD2. Germline V gives CDR1 SGDLS, CDR2 YYNGEE. This CDR3 has 15 amino acids. J lost 3 bases, V lost 4 bases, and 9 bases had no gene match. CDR3 loop: CASSPNPGTSYEQYF. DNA for the CDR3: TGTGCCAGCAGCCCCAACCCCGGGACTAGCTACGAGCAGTACTTC.

The CDR3 loop is CASSFDRGRFNVLTF. CDR3 in DNA: TGCGCCAGCAGCTTCGACAGGGGGCGGTTTAACGTCCTGACTTTC. This sequence joins TRBV5-1 and TRBJ2-6; 10 bases map to TRBD1. The V and J ends lost 2 bases and 10 bases, in that order; junction bases with no gene match: 6. CDR1 and CDR2 from the germline V gene are SGHRS and YFSETQ. This CDR3 contains 15 residues. Based on the CDR3 plus reference TRBV5-1 and TRBJ2-6, the full variable domain is KAGVTQTPRYLIKTRGQQVTLSCSPISGHRSVSWYQQTPGQGLQFLFEYFSETQRNKGNFPGRFSGRQFSNSRSEMNVSTLELGDSALYLCASSFDRGRFNVLTFGAGSRLTVL.

The gene calls are TRBV2 and TRBJ1-5, with D unclear. The CDR3 runs to 15 residues. V was shortened by 7 bases and J by 2 bases, with 15 bases between the two germline ends. CDR1 SNHLY and CDR2 FYNNEI come from the germline V gene. The CDR3 loop is CASTEQTGRNQPQHF. As DNA, the CDR3 is TGTGCCAGCACAGAACAAACGGGCCGCAATCAGCCCCAGCATTTT.

The V call is TRBV7-9, the J call TRBJ1-2; 8 nucleotides agree with TRBD1. This CDR3 comprises 15 residues. Looked up from germline, CDR1 is SEHNR and CDR2 is FQNEAQ (reference sequence). J was trimmed by 8 bases and V by 3 bases; bases with no gene match: 11. The CDR3 sequence: CASSLGEDRARGYTF. CDR3 coding DNA: TGTGCCAGCAGCTTGGGGGAGGACAGGGCTCGCGGCTACACCTTC.

The chain uses TRBV5-5 and TRBJ2-5; 16 bases are a match to TRBD2. After removal of 4 bases from V and 2 bases from J, the junction contained 8 bases not matched to a gene. Germline V gene sequence: CDR1 SGHKS, CDR2 YYEKEE (reference sequence). This CDR3 spans 18 amino acids. This CDR3 is CASSLGLAGGKRQETQYF. CDR3 in DNA: TGTGCCAGCAGCCTGGGACTAGCGGGGGGGAAACGTCAAGAGACCCAGTACTTC.

A word on this clone: Other DNA sequences in this sample translate to the same CDR3. This sequence joins TRBV19 and TRBJ1-1; no clear D gene. CDR3 size: 14 residues. Germline V gene sequence: CDR1 LNHDA, CDR2 SQIVND (reference sequence). With 9 bases removed from V and 0 bases from J, the gap between germline ends came to 14 bases. CDR3 coding DNA: TGTGCCAGCCTAAATCCGGTAGTGAACACTGAAGCTTTCTTT. Translated: CASLNPVVNTEAFF.

V usage is TRBV18 and J usage is TRBJ2-3; 14 bases line up with TRBD2. Germline loops: CDR1 KGHSH, CDR2 LQKENI. With 3 bases clipped from V and 1 base from J, the junction kept 9 bases outside the gene matches. The CDR3 loop spans 19 amino acids. The CDR3 DNA sequence: TGTGCCAGCTCACCTGGACTAGCGGGAGGCTGGTACGGCACAGATACGCAGTATTTT. This encodes CASSPGLAGGWYGTDTQYF. The whole variable domain, remainder taken from reference TRBV18 and TRBJ2-3, is NAGVMQNPRHLVRRRGQEARLRCSPMKGHSHVYWYRQLPEEGLKFMVYLQKENIIDESGMPKERFSAEFPKEGPSILRIQQVVRGDSAAYFCASSPGLAGGWYGTDTQYFGPGTRLTVL.

On this clone: Different DNA sequences within this sample yield the same CDR3. The chain has TRBV5-1 and TRBJ2-5; no reliable D call. The germline gives CDR1 SGHRS, CDR2 YFSETQ. The CDR3 consists of 13 residues. V was cut by 0 bases and J by 5 bases, with 8 bases left in between. The DNA for the CDR3 is TGCGCCAGCAGCTTGGAGGGCCGGGAGACCCAGTACTTC. This codes for CASSLEGRETQYF.

The chain links TRBV28 to TRBJ2-2; tentatively, D is TRBD1 (6 bases). This CDR3 contains 16 residues. CDR1 is MDHEN, CDR2 SYDVKM, per germline. The V gene lost 5 bases and the J gene lost 9 bases, with 22 bases spanning the gap. The CDR3 DNA reads TGTGCCAGCAGTCTAGAATCCGGGACATTCGGGAGGGAGCTGTTTTTT. Residues: CASSLESGTFGRELFF.

This chain uses TRBV12-3 or TRBV12-4 with TRBJ1-1; D remains ambiguous. V lost 5 bases and J lost 2, with 6 bases in between. The CDR3 is 12 residues long. The CDR3 loop reads CASSPFNTEAFF. CDR3 coding DNA: TGTGCCAGCAGTCCCTTTAACACTGAAGCTTTCTTT.

This clone was counted a single time. This chain joins TRBV7-9 and TRBJ1-1, with D hard to call. Trimming left V 2 bases short and J 5 bases short, with 9 bases between. CDR3 length: 13 amino acids. Germline-derived CDR1 and CDR2 are SEHNR and FQNEAQ (reference sequence). CDR3 nucleotide sequence: TGTGCCAGCAGCTTAATCCGGGAGACTGAAGCTTTCTTT. Translation gives CASSLIRETEAFF.

This clone occurred once. V is TRBV4-2 and J is TRBJ2-3; 7 bases are a match to TRBD2. The CDR3 totals 18 residues. CDR1 is LGHNA and CDR2 is YNFKEQ in the germline V gene. After removal of 4 bases from V and 0 bases from J, the junction contained 13 bases not matched to a gene. CDR3 coding DNA: TGTGCCAGCAGCCGACAGACACAAGGTAGCGGGAGCACAGATACGCAGTATTTT. Protein: CASSRQTQGSGSTDTQYF.

The chain joins TRBV10-3 to TRBJ2-2; D call uncertain. CDR3 length equals 13 residues. Trimming took 4 bases from V and 6 from J, leaving 9 bases between them. Germline loops: CDR1 ENHRY, CDR2 SYGVKD. The CDR3 sequence: CAISGLVPGELFF. Here the CDR3 DNA reads TGTGCCATCAGTGGTCTAGTACCCGGGGAGCTGTTTTTT.

J is TRBJ1-5 and V is TRBV25-1; unclear D gene. The length of the CDR3 is 13 residues. Trimming removed 1 base at V and 2 bases at J, with 3 bases between. Germline loops: CDR1 MGHDK, CDR2 SYGVNS. CDR3 loop: CASSEWGNQPQHF. CDR3 DNA: TGTGCCAGCAGTGAATGGGGCAATCAGCCCCAGCATTTT.

J is TRBJ2-7 and V is TRBV7-9; D is possibly TRBD2 (5 bases). The CDR3 length is 13 residues. Germline V gene data show CDR1 as SEHNR and CDR2 as FQNEAQ (reference sequence). V lost 4 bases and J lost 2, with 9 bases in between. The CDR3 protein is CASSSGKTYEQYF. CDR3 bases: TGTGCCAGCAGCTCCGGGAAGACCTACGAGCAGTACTTC. The entire variable domain, with the rest obtained from reference TRBV7-9 and TRBJ2-7, is as follows: DTGVSQNPRHKITKRGQNVTFRCDPISEHNRLYWYRQTLGQGPEFLTYFQNEAQLEKSRLLSDRFSAERPKGSFSTLEIQRTEQGDSAMYLCASSSGKTYEQYFGPGTRLTVT.

The chain uses TRBV6-5 and TRBJ1-4, with D unclear. The CDR3 has 13 amino acids. Trimming took off 6 bases at V and 8 bases at J, with 13 bases between the two ends. Germline-derived CDR1 and CDR2 are MNHEY and SVGAGI. CDR3 nucleotides: TGTGCCAGCAGGGTCCGGTGGGAAGAAAAACTGTTTTTT. The encoded protein is CASRVRWEEKLFF.

The chain links TRBV5-1 to TRBJ1-2; 9 bases map to TRBD1. The CDR3 contains 13 residues. V shed 1 base, J shed 9 bases, and the junction held 4 bases outside the gene matches. CDR1 is SGHRS and CDR2 is YFSETQ in the germline V gene. Here the CDR3 reads CASSLSQGASYTF. The CDR3 DNA reads as TGCGCCAGCAGCTTGTCACAGGGGGCTAGCTACACCTTC.

The chain has TRBV13 and TRBJ1-2, with no clear D. The CDR3 extends over 12 amino acids. CDR1 is PRHDT, CDR2 FYEKMQ, per germline (reference sequence). Trimming stripped 0 bases from V and 8 bases from J, with 7 bases between. CDR3: CASSLGAGGYTF. CDR3 nucleotide sequence: TGTGCCAGCAGCTTAGGGGCCGGGGGCTACACCTTC.

This rearrangement joins TRBV11-2 to TRBJ1-1; no firm D call. The germline gives CDR1 SGHAT, CDR2 FQNNGV. Trimming took 5 bases from V and 0 from J, leaving 13 bases between them. CDR3 length equals 15 residues. CDR3 sequence: CASSRFGPLNTEAFF. The CDR3 nucleotides are TGTGCCAGCAGCCGATTCGGGCCTTTGAACACTGAAGCTTTCTTT.

The chain couples TRBV11-2 to TRBJ1-5, with no clear D. Germline V gives CDR1 SGHAT, CDR2 FQNNGV. V lost 0 bases and J lost 3, with 9 bases in between. CDR3 size: 15 residues. CDR3 DNA: TGTGCCAGCAGCTTAGAGGCCAGCTACAATCAGCCCCAGCATTTT. This encodes CASSLEASYNQPQHF. Looking up the rest from reference TRBV11-2 and TRBJ1-5 gives the full variable domain: EAGVAQSPRYKIIEKRQSVAFWCNPISGHATLYWYQQILGQGPKLLIQFQNNGVVDDSQLPKDRFSAERLKGVDSTLKIQPAKLEDSAVYLCASSLEASYNQPQHFGDGTRLSIL.